The rows below give T cell receptor beta chains drawn from one sample of a study of blood T cells in healthy people across ages. Each CDR3 protein is one row after TCRdb ran MiXCR on the 5' RACE reads. The sample lists under 1,000,000 distinct CDR3 sequences, 46% occurring once. Sequencing used blood. These receptors were taken from a man at least 80 years old in good health. The CDR3 runs from the conserved cysteine through the conserved F or W. D genes are given only for firm matches. The listing skips clone size in some rows; elsewhere it reads once, few, many or a size class.

J gene,D gene,V gene,clone size,CDR3 protein,CDR3 DNA
TRBJ2-3,TRBD2,TRBV20-1,few,CSAFSGREGDTQYF,TGCAGTGCTTTTAGCGGGAGGGAGGGAGATACGCAGTATTTT
TRBJ2-7,NA,TRBV28,NA,CASIGFLGEQYF,TGTGCCAGCATCGGCTTCCTGGGGGAGCAGTACTTC
TRBJ1-2,NA,TRBV29-1,NA,CSVEDTGYTF,TGCAGCGTTGAAGACACTGGCTACACCTTC
TRBJ1-2,NA,TRBV6-1,NA,CASRRASDYGYTF,TGTGCCAGCCGCAGGGCTTCAGACTATGGCTACACCTTC
TRBJ1-5,NA,TRBV2,few,CASDDSNQPQHF,TGTGCCAGCGACGATAGCAATCAGCCCCAGCATTTT
TRBJ2-1,TRBD2,TRBV5-1,few,CASSWSSGRDNEQFF,TGCGCCAGCAGCTGGTCAAGCGGGAGAGATAATGAGCAGTTCTTC
TRBJ1-2,TRBD1,TRBV20-1,NA,CSASRTGYEDYGYTF,TGCAGTGCTTCCCGGACAGGGTACGAGGACTATGGCTACACCTTC
TRBJ2-5,TRBD2,TRBV7-9,NA,CASSLVGTSGGYNEQYF,TGTGCCAGCAGCTTAGTTGGGACTAGCGGGGGCTACAATGAGCAGTACTTC
TRBJ2-3,NA,TRBV27,NA,CASRDSYTQYF,TGTGCCAGCAGGGATTCGTATACGCAGTATTTT
TRBJ2-5,TRBD1,TRBV28,few,CASSFRTGEETQYF,TGTGCCAGCAGTTTCCGGACAGGTGAAGAGACCCAGTACTTC
TRBJ2-5,TRBD1,TRBV29-1,few,CSVQGAQQETQYF,TGCAGCGTTCAGGGGGCTCAACAAGAGACCCAGTACTTC
TRBJ2-7,TRBD1,TRBV10-3,few,CAIRDRDNEQYF,TGTGCCATCAGGGACAGGGACAACGAGCAGTACTTC
TRBJ2-7,NA,TRBV7-2,NA,CASSLSGPSFSYEQYF,TGTGCCAGCAGCCTCTCGGGCCCTAGTTTTAGCTACGAGCAGTACTTC
TRBJ2-1,NA,TRBV20-1,few,CSAQDALALNEQFF,TGCAGTGCCCAAGATGCTCTGGCCCTCAATGAGCAGTTCTTC
TRBJ2-7,TRBD2,TRBV12-3/TRBV12-4,few,CASSFGTSGSLGEQYF,TGTGCCAGCAGTTTCGGAACTAGCGGGAGCCTGGGCGAGCAGTACTTC
TRBJ2-3,NA,TRBV12-3/TRBV12-4,few,CASTGDTQYF,TGTGCCAGCACGGGTGATACGCAGTATTTT
TRBJ2-7,NA,TRBV28,few,CASSPLGVSYEQYF,TGTGCCAGCAGTCCTTTAGGCGTCTCCTACGAGCAGTACTTC
TRBJ2-7,NA,TRBV28,NA,CASSPGTPPPYEQYF,TGTGCCAGCAGTCCCGGGACTCCCCCACCATACGAGCAGTACTTC
TRBJ2-1,NA,TRBV25-1,few,CASSVPGNEQFF,TGTGCCAGCAGTGTCCCAGGGAATGAGCAGTTCTTC
TRBJ2-1,NA,TRBV12-3/TRBV12-4,few,CASSSHRAGGLELNEQFF,TGTGCCAGCAGCTCTCATCGGGCAGGGGGACTAGAGTTGAATGAGCAGTTCTTC
TRBJ2-5,NA,TRBV9,few,CASGGHETQYF,TGTGCCAGCGGGGGGCATGAGACCCAGTACTTC
TRBJ2-3,NA,TRBV11-3,few,CASSFSGSGDTQYF,TGTGCCAGCAGCTTTTCCGGTTCGGGAGATACGCAGTATTTT
TRBJ2-5,NA,TRBV27,few,CASSSEVEGYRTQYF,TGTGCCAGCAGTTCTGAAGTGGAGGGATATAGGACCCAGTACTTC
TRBJ1-2,NA,TRBV29-1,NA,CSVAGTWYGYTF,TGCAGCGTCGCCGGGACGTGGTATGGCTACACCTTC
TRBJ2-2,TRBD2,TRBV20-1,NA,CSARDFAGELTGELFF,TGCAGTGCTAGAGATTTCGCGGGAGAGTTGACCGGGGAGCTGTTTTTT
TRBJ2-5,TRBD2,TRBV12-3/TRBV12-4,few,CASSTWTSGREKETQYF,TGTGCCAGCAGTACCTGGACTAGCGGGAGGGAAAAAGAGACCCAGTACTTC
TRBJ2-5,NA,TRBV9,few,CASSVLTSADEQYF,TGTGCCAGCAGCGTACTGACCTCCGCGGATGAGCAGTACTTC
TRBJ2-5,NA,TRBV28,NA,CASSPWGEGVRETQYF,TGTGCCAGCAGTCCCTGGGGAGAAGGGGTGAGAGAGACCCAGTACTTC